The text below deals with one T cell receptor (beta chain). The antigen remains undetermined. Researchers processed graft tissue to release intraepithelial and lamina propria lymphocytes. Trimming removed 2 bases from V and 7 bases from J, with 11 bases in between. This CDR3 is 13 amino acids long. From germline, CDR1 is MNHEY and CDR2 SVGAGI. This record comes from a study of graft-versus-host responses after intestinal transplantation. As for the study in general: Anti-thymocyte globulin induction was given to all recipients, followed by tacrolimus and steroids for 2 to 3 years.

Libraries were prepared by immunoSEQ multiplex PCR; TCRdb keeps only in-frame clonotypes and omits some of them. The sample shows some 18,000 clones, approximately 70% of them seen only once. Whole-study results and caveats: Early declines in HvG clones that occurred post-transplant were associated with peak circulating GvH clone levels.

The chain employs TRBV6-5 and TRBJ1-2; a possible D gene is TRBD1 (6 bases). This receptor was obtained from a human patient who received an intestinal transplant, so some T cells may come from the graft donor. The material sequenced was ileum tissue, taken roughly 21 days after intestinal transplant. The CDR3 here is CASSYEGGSGYTF. CDR3 bases: TGTGCCAGCAGTTACGAGGGGGGGAGTGGCTACACCTTC.